The 19 T cell receptor beta chains in this list originate from one sample, sequenced in a study of naive and memory T cell subsets. An oligonucleotide containing a UMI was ligated to the 3' end of TCR cDNA. Four PCR rounds used nested alpha and beta constant region primers plus the SP2 primer. TCRdb re-called the 5' RACE reads with MiXCR, one entry per CDR3 protein. This repertoire shows 55,000 to 70,000 distinct CDR3 sequences, about 8.3% found once; its top ten account for over 8%. The receptors stem from a female donor in good health.

Many counts were recorded for this clonotype. V is TRBV29-1 and J is TRBJ2-1; D is perhaps TRBD2 (5 bases). The germline V gene encodes CDR1 SQVTM and CDR2 ANQGSEA. V lost 0 bases, J lost 0 bases, and 12 bases lay in between. The CDR3 has 16 residues. CDR3 in amino acids: CSVEDLGGDSYNEQFF. CDR3 nucleotide sequence: TGCAGCGTTGAAGATCTTGGAGGTGACTCCTACAATGAGCAGTTCTTC.

This rearrangement joins TRBV14 to TRBJ2-4; TRBD1 matches at 8 bases. CDR3 length: 16 residues. CDR1 and CDR2 from the germline V gene are SGHDN and FVKESK. J was trimmed by 6 bases and V by 0 bases; bases with no gene match: 7. The CDR3 region has the DNA TGTGCCAGCAGCCAAGAAGGGCAGGGGGCGAGAAACATTCAGTACTTC. Its protein product is CASSQEGQGARNIQYF.

In its sample, this clonotype was seen a few times. The V gene is TRBV27, the J gene TRBJ2-5; weak D call: TRBD1 (5 bases). V lost 4 bases, J lost 3 bases, and 18 bases lay in between. This CDR3 spans 16 amino acids. CDR1 MNHEY and CDR2 SMNVEV come from the germline V gene (reference sequence). The CDR3 sequence: CASSWSPGLAEETQYF. CDR3 DNA: TGTGCCAGCAGTTGGAGCCCAGGGTTAGCAGAAGAGACCCAGTACTTC.

This clonotype was recorded many times. The chain employs TRBV2 and TRBJ2-5; 8 bases line up with TRBD2. Per germline, CDR1 SNHLY and CDR2 FYNNEI. The CDR3 covers 15 residues. V shed 2 bases, J shed 4 bases, and the junction held 6 bases outside the gene matches. The DNA for the CDR3 is TGTGCCAGCAGTGAAATCGGTAGCGGGGCAGAGACCCAGTACTTC. Translated: CASSEIGSGAETQYF. The variable domain in full, with the rest retrieved from reference TRBV2 and TRBJ2-5, is EPEVTQTPSHQVTQMGQEVILRCVPISNHLYFYWYRQILGQKVEFLVSFYNNEISEKSEIFDDQFSVERPDGSNFTLKIRSTKLEDSAMYFCASSEIGSGAETQYFGPGTRLLVL.

This clonotype was observed a few times. The rearrangement links TRBV4-1 to TRBJ1-2, with 7 nucleotides matching TRBD1. Germline lookup yields CDR1 MGHRA and CDR2 YSYEKL. CDR3 size: 15 residues. V gave up 0 bases and J gave up 4 bases; unmatched junction bases: 5. The CDR3 sequence: CASSQEPGQSYGYTF. The CDR3 nucleotides are TGCGCCAGCAGCCAAGAACCGGGACAGAGCTATGGCTACACCTTC.

In the case of this clonotype: Compared with germline, one end of the junction differs, possibly owing to a read error. In DNA form, the CDR3 reads TGCAGCGTTGAAAGACAGAACTATGGCGACACCTTC. It specifies CSVERQNYGDTF. The V gene is TRBV29-1, the J gene TRBJ1-2; D may be TRBD1 (5 bases). This CDR3 spans 12 amino acids. Germline CDR1 and CDR2: SQVTM and ANQGSEA.

This clonotype was recorded at least ten times. J is TRBJ1-1 and V is TRBV3-1, with TRBD1 as a possible D gene (5 bases). V shed 0 bases and J shed 3 bases, with 14 bases lying between them. This CDR3 spans 16 amino acids. Germline V gives CDR1 LGHDT, CDR2 YNNKEL (reference sequence). The CDR3 sequence is CASSQEFGSGDTEAFF. The CDR3 bases are TGTGCCAGCAGCCAAGAATTTGGGTCGGGGGACACTGAAGCTTTCTTT.

The chain combines TRBV18 with TRBJ2-3; D unclear. Trimming took 5 bases from V and 5 from J, leaving 14 bases between them. This CDR3 is built from 14 residues. Germline V gene lookup returns CDR1 KGHSH and CDR2 LQKENI. This CDR3 reads CASSATNGLDTQYF. CDR3 bases: TGTGCCAGCTCAGCCACTAACGGCTTAGATACGCAGTATTTT.

V and J are TRBV9 and TRBJ2-2, with D tentatively TRBD1 (6 bases). From germline, CDR1 is SGDLS and CDR2 YYNGEE. This CDR3 region has 15 residues. V was pared by 0 bases and J by 1 base, with 7 bases between. This CDR3 reads CASSVGGGNTGELFF. CDR3 bases: TGTGCCAGCAGCGTAGGAGGGGGGAACACCGGGGAGCTGTTTTTT.

On this clonotype: Being one base from a much bigger clone, this may be a read error. The chain couples TRBV20-1 to TRBJ2-2; D gene unclear. The V gene's germline CDR1 is DFQATT and CDR2 SNEGSKA (reference sequence). V gave up 6 bases and J gave up 4 bases, with 6 bases separating them. The CDR3 consists of 11 residues. The chain's CDR3 is CSAKSTGELFF. CDR3 nucleotide sequence: TGCAGTGCGAAGAGCACCGGGGAGCTGTTTTTT.

This clonotype was recorded many times. The V call is TRBV7-3, the J call TRBJ2-2; D gene unclear. The CDR3 spans 13 residues. V lost 0 bases, J lost 2 bases, and 1 base lay in between. Germline assignment: CDR1 SGHTA and CDR2 FQGTGA. DNA of the CDR3: TGTGCCAGCAGCTTAACCAACACCGGGGAGCTGTTTTTT. This encodes CASSLTNTGELFF.

This clonotype showed up many times. The chain uses TRBV6-5 and TRBJ1-1; 8 bases are a match to TRBD1. In germline, CDR1 is MNHEY, CDR2 SVGAGI. The CDR3 is made up of 15 amino acids. The trim removed 4 bases at V and 0 bases at J, leaving 4 bases unmatched. CDR3 sequence reads: CASSLAQGVNTEAFF. In nucleotides, the CDR3 is TGTGCCAGCAGTTTGGCACAGGGGGTGAACACTGAAGCTTTCTTT.

This clonotype was seen a few times. V usage is TRBV11-1 and J usage is TRBJ2-1; 7 bases align to TRBD2. Germline assignment: CDR1 SGHAT and CDR2 FQDESV (reference sequence). The V segment lost 5 bases and the J segment 6 bases; nucleotides outside the gene matches: 4. The CDR3 has 13 residues. CDR3 bases: TGTGCCAGCAGCAAGCGGGGCGGCAATGAGCAGTTCTTC. This encodes CASSKRGGNEQFF.

This clonotype has at least ten counts. The rearrangement links TRBV20-1 to TRBJ2-4; the match to TRBD1 covers 7 bases. The CDR3 consists of 12 residues. The V segment lost 6 bases and the J segment 8 bases; nucleotides outside the gene matches: 7. The germline CDR1 and CDR2 sequences are DFQATT and SNEGSKA (reference sequence). CDR3 DNA: TGCAGTGCAACGGACAGGACGGACATTCAGTACTTC. Its translation: CSATDRTDIQYF.

V and J are TRBV14 and TRBJ2-3; D is unclear. From germline, CDR1 is SGHDN and CDR2 FVKESK. CDR3 size: 13 residues. Trimming stripped 0 bases from V and 5 bases from J, with 6 bases between. CDR3 sequence (DNA): TGTGCCAGCAGCCAAGATCGTGTAGATACGCAGTATTTT. Protein sequence: CASSQDRVDTQYF.

The V and J genes are TRBV7-8 and TRBJ1-5; tentatively, D is TRBD1 (6 bases). Germline CDR1 is SGHVS and CDR2 is FQNEAQ. V was pared by 5 bases and J by 7 bases, with 12 bases between. CDR3 length: 13 amino acids. Written as DNA, the CDR3 is TGTGCCAGCAGCGAAATACAGGGACAGCCCCAGCATTTT. Translating gives CASSEIQGQPQHF.

This clonotype came up a few times. The chain recombines TRBV29-1 with TRBJ1-2, with D maybe TRBD1 (6 bases). CDR3 length: 13 residues. Germline-derived CDR1 and CDR2 are SQVTM and ANQGSEA. Trimming cost V 5 bases and J 6 bases, with 16 bases left between them. The DNA for the CDR3 is TGCAGCGTTCTACAGGGACCCAATCATGGCTACACCTTC. Translating it yields CSVLQGPNHGYTF.

This clonotype has only a few counts. J is TRBJ2-1 and V is TRBV4-2, with TRBD2 matching over 12 bases. CDR1 is LGHNA and CDR2 is YNFKEQ in the germline V gene. V lost 1 base to trimming and J lost 6 bases; unmatched junction nucleotides: 4. This CDR3 comprises 16 residues. The CDR3 sequence: CASSQGTSGDFNEQFF. The DNA for the CDR3 is TGTGCCAGCAGCCAAGGGACTAGCGGGGACTTCAATGAGCAGTTCTTC.

This clonotype was seen just once. The chain employs TRBV28 and TRBJ2-5; D might be TRBD1 or TRBD2, each matching 6 bases. Germline V CDR1 and CDR2: MDHEN, SYDVKM. V was trimmed by 2 bases and J by 5 bases, leaving 18 bases between them. The CDR3 has 16 residues. The CDR3 DNA is TGTGCCAGCAGTTTAAAGGAAATATTAGGGGGGGAGACCCAGTACTTC. The encoded protein is CASSLKEILGGETQYF. Full variable domain (remainder filled in from reference TRBV28 and TRBJ2-5): DVKVTQSSRYLVKRTGEKVFLECVQDMDHENMFWYRQDPGLGLRLIYFSYDVKMKEKGDIPEGYSVSREKKERFSLILESASTNQTSMYLCASSLKEILGGETQYFGPGTRLLVL.